Sequencing of this T cell receptor beta chain was carried out in a study of T cell responses to AZD1222 COVID-19 vaccine. Study summary: Investigators merged groups given second doses at roughly 4 or roughly 12 weeks. Findings and limits, study-wide: Donors skewed white British and female; clonal diversity was possibly underestimated. At baseline, seropositivity was found in only six or seven AZD1222 recipients.

In its sample, this clone was seen a few times. Its antigen remains unidentified. The data were produced by immunoSEQ multiplex PCR, yet TCRdb's version contains in-frame clones alone and is incomplete. Of nearly 90,000 clones listed, roughly 88% are singletons. Trimming stripped 3 bases from V and 6 bases from J, with 16 bases between. In germline, CDR1 is SGDLS, CDR2 YYNGEE. The CDR3 has 15 amino acids. The sequence derives from an adult in good health. This sequence joins TRBV9 and TRBJ2-1, with a possible D match to TRBD2 (6 bases). The sequenced sample was peripheral blood, obtained on day 0 of AZD1222 vaccination. CDR3 in DNA: TGTGCCAGCAGCGGGAGAGGGACTCGCCCCAATGAGCAGTTCTTC. It specifies CASSGRGTRPNEQFF. The entire variable domain, with the rest obtained from reference TRBV9 and TRBJ2-1, is as follows: DSGVTQTPKHLITATGQRVTLRCSPRSGDLSVYWYQQSLDQGLQFLIQYYNGEERAKGNILERFSAQQFPDLHSELNLSSLELGDSALYFCASSGRGTRPNEQFFGPGTRLTVL.